Each of the 4 T cell receptor beta chains below was sequenced from the same sample in a study of T cells in Graves' hyperthyroidism and ophthalmopathy. Researchers took RNA transcripts and amplified the TCR beta CDR3 regions from them. A set of HTBI primers served as the primers for a first-round RT-PCR of the TCR CDR3. TCRdb analysed the multiplex PCR reads with MiXCR anew, one entry per CDR3 protein. The sample includes about 290,000 distinct CDR3 sequences, 16% of them seen just once. Sequencing was done on a sample of blood. The receptors stem from a man aged 25 to 40 with Graves' hyperthyroidism.

The V and J genes are TRBV5-1 and TRBJ2-3; D is unclear. V gave up 2 bases and J gave up 2 bases, with 12 bases separating them. CDR1 and CDR2 (germline): SGHRS, YFSETQ. CDR3 length: 15 residues. The CDR3 loop is CASSFGIPPTDTQYF. The CDR3 DNA follows: TGCGCCAGCAGCTTTGGGATACCCCCCACAGATACGCAGTATTTT.

This clonotype was detected a few times. The chain combines TRBV5-1 with TRBJ1-1, with a tentative D call TRBD1 (6 bases). This CDR3 spans 14 amino acids. Germline V gene lookup returns CDR1 SGHRS and CDR2 YFSETQ. Deletions cut 2 bases from V and 4 bases from J, with 12 bases between. CDR3 residues: CASSFNREGTEAFF. In nucleotides, the CDR3 is TGCGCCAGCAGCTTCAACAGGGAGGGCACTGAAGCTTTCTTT.

About this clonotype itself: A read error is likely, as this CDR3 ends without the conserved phenylalanine or tryptophan. This CDR3 is CASSYGAGREQYL. The CDR3 bases are TGTGCCAGCAGTTACGGGGCAGGGCGTGAGCAGTACCTC. The chain carries TRBV6-5 and TRBJ2-7; tentative D call: TRBD1 (5 bases). V shed 2 bases and J shed 7 bases, with 12 bases lying between them. The CDR3 covers 13 residues. Germline loops: CDR1 MNHEY, CDR2 SVGAGI.

Comment on this clonotype: This sequence may be a read error, since a much larger clone differs from it by one base. V usage is TRBV6-2 or TRBV6-3 and J usage is TRBJ1-1, with D possibly TRBD1 on 6 matching bases. The V and J ends lost 10 bases and 1 base respectively, with 19 bases between them. CDR3 size: 15 residues. Germline V gives CDR1 MNHEY, CDR2 SVGEGT. In DNA, the CDR3 is TGTGCCACCCATCGGACAGCCTTAACGAACACTGAAGCTTTCTTT. This codes for CATHRTALTNTEAFF.